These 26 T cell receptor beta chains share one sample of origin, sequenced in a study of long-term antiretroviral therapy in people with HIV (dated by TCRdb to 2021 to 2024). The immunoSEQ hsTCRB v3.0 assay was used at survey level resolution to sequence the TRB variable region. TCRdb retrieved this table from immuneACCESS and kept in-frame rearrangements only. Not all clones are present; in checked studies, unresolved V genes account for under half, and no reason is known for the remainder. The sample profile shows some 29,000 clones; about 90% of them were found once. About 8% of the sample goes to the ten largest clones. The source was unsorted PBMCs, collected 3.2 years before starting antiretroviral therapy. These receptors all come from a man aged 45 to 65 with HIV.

The CDR3 nucleotides read TGTGCCAGCTCACCGAAAGTTAATGAGCAGTTCTTC. Translated: CASSPKVNEQFF. J is TRBJ2-1 and V is TRBV18; unclear D gene. The CDR3 extends over 12 amino acids. In germline, CDR1 is KGHSH, CDR2 LQKENI. V was cut by 3 bases and J by 7 bases, with 7 bases left in between.

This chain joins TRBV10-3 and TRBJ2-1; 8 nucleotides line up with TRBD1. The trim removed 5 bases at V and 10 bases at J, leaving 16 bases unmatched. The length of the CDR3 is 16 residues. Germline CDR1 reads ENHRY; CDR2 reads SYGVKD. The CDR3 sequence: CAISTDRGTGVNEQFF. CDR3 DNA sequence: TGTGCCATCAGTACAGATCGAGGGACAGGAGTGAACGAGCAGTTCTTC.

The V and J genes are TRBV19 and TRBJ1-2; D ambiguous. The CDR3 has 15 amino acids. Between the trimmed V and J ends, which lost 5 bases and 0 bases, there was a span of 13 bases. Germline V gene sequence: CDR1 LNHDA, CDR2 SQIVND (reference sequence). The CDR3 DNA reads TGTGCCAGTAGTCCTTCGTGGGCGGCTAACTATGGCTACACCTTC. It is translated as CASSPSWAANYGYTF.

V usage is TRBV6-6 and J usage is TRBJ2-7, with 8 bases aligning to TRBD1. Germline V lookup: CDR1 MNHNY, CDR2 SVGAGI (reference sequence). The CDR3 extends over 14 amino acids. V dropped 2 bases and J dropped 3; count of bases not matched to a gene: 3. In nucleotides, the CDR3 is TGTGCCAGCAGTTACCGGGACAGGTACTACGAGCAGTACTTC. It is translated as CASSYRDRYYEQYF.

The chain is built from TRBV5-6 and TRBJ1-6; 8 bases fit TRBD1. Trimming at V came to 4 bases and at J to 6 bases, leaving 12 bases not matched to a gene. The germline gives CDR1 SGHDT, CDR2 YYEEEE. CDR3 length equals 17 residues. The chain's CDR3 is CASSPGQGAAGNSPLHF. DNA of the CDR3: TGTGCCAGCAGCCCAGGGCAGGGGGCGGCGGGTAATTCACCCCTCCACTTT.

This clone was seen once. For the CDR3, the DNA is TGCAGTGCTAGAGGGCAGTTCTTC. Protein sequence: CSARGQFF. V is TRBV20-1 and J is TRBJ2-1; no definite D call. This CDR3 has 8 residues. V lost 1 base to trimming and J lost 12 bases, with 1 base between them. CDR1 DFQATT and CDR2 SNEGSKA come from the germline V gene (reference sequence).

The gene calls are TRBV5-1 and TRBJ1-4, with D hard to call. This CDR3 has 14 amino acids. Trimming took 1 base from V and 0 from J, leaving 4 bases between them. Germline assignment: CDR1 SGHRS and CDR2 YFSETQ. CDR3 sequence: CASSLIATNEKLFF. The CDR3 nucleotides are TGCGCCAGCAGCTTGATTGCAACTAATGAAAAACTGTTTTTT.

This CDR3 is CASNRGGATDTQYF. In DNA form, the CDR3 reads TGTGCCAGCAACCGAGGGGGCGCCACAGATACGCAGTATTTT. The rearrangement joins TRBV6-6 to TRBJ2-3, with TRBD1 matching over 7 bases. From germline, CDR1 is MNHNY and CDR2 SVGAGI (reference sequence). The CDR3 is made up of 14 amino acids. Losses at the gene ends were 7 bases for V and 2 bases for J; bases not matched to a gene: 6.

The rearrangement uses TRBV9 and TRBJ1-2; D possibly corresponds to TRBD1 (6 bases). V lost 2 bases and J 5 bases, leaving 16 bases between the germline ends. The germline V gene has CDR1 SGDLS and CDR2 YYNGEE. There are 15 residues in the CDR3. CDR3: CASSVDPATGYGYTF. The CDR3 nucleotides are TGTGCCAGCAGCGTGGACCCAGCGACAGGTTATGGCTACACCTTC.

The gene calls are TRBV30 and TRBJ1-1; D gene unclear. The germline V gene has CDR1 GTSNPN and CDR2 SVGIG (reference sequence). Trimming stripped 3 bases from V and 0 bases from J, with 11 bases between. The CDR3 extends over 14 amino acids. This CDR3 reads CAWSAGRLNTEAFF. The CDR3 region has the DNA TGTGCCTGGAGCGCCGGACGGTTGAACACTGAAGCTTTCTTT.

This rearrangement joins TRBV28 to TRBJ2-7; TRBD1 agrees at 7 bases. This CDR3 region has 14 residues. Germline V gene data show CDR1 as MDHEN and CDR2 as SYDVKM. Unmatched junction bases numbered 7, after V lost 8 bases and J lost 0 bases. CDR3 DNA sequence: TGTGCCAGCGTAATGACAGGGAGCTCCTACGAGCAGTACTTC. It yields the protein CASVMTGSSYEQYF.

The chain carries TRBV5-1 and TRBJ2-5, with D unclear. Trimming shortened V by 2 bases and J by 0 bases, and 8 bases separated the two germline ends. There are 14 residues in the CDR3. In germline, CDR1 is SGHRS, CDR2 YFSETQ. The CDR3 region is CASSLPSNQETQYF. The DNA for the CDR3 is TGCGCCAGCAGCTTACCTTCTAACCAAGAGACCCAGTACTTC.

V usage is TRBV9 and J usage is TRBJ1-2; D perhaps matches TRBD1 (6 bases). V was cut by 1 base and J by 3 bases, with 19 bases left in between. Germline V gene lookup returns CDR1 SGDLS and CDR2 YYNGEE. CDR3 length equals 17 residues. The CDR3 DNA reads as TGTGCCAGCAGCGTATCCCCGGACAGACAAGGGGACTATGGCTACACCTTC. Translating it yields CASSVSPDRQGDYGYTF.

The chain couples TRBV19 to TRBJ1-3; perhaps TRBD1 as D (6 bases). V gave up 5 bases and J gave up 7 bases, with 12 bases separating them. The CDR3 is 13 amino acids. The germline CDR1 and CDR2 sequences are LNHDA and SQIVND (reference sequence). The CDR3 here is CASSARGGNTIYF. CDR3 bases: TGTGCCAGTAGTGCCCGAGGGGGGAACACCATATATTTT. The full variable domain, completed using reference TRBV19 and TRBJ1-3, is DGGITQSPKYLFRKEGQNVTLSCEQNLNHDAMYWYRQDPGQGLRLIYYSQIVNDFQKGDIAEGYSVSREKKESFPLTVTSAQKNPTAFYLCASSARGGNTIYFGEGSWLTVV.

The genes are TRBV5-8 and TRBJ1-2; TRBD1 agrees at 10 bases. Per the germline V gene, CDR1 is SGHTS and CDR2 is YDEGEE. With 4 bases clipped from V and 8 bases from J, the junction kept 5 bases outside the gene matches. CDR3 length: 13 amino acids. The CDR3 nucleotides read TGTGCCAGCAGCACGGACAGGGGGTTGGGCTACACCTTC. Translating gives CASSTDRGLGYTF.

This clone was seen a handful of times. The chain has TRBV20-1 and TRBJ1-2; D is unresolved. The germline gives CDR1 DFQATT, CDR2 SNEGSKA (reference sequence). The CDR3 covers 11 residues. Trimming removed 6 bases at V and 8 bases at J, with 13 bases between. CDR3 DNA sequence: TGCAGTGCCGTTTCGGGGTTGGGCTACACCTTC. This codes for CSAVSGLGYTF.

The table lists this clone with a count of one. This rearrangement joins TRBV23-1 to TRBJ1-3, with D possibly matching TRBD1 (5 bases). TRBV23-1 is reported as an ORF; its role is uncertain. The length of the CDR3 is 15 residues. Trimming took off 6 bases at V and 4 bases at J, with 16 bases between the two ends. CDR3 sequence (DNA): TGCGCCAGCAGATATCAACGTGGGGCCGGAAACACCATATATTTT. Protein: CASRYQRGAGNTIYF.

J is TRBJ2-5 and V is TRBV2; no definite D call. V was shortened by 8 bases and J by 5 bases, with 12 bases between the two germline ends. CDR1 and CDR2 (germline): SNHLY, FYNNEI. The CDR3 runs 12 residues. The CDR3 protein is CASGFVGETQYF. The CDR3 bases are TGTGCCAGCGGGTTTGTGGGGGAGACCCAGTACTTC.

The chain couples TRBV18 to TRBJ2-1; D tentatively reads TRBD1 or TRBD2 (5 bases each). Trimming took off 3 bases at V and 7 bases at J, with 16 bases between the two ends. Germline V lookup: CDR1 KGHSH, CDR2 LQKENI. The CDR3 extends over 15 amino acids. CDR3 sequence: CASSPLGVQTNEQFF. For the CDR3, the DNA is TGTGCCAGCTCACCGTTGGGGGTACAAACGAATGAGCAGTTCTTC.

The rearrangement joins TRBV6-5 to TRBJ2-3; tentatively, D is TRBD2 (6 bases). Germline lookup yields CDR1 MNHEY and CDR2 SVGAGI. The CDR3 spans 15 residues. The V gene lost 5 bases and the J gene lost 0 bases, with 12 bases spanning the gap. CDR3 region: CASSRGYPSTDTQYF. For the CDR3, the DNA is TGTGCCAGCAGTCGGGGGTACCCCAGCACAGATACGCAGTATTTT.

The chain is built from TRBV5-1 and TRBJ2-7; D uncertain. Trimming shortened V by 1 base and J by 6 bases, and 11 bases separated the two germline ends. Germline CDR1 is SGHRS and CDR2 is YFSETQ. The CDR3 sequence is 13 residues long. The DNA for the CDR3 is TGCGCCAGCAGCTTGTTATCCGAGGCCGAGCAGTACTTC. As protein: CASSLLSEAEQYF.

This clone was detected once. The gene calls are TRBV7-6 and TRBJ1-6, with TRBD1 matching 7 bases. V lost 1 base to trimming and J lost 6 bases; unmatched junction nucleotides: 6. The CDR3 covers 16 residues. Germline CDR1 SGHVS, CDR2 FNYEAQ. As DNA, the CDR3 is TGTGCCAGCAGCTTAGTGAGGACAGGACTTAATTCACCCCTCCACTTT. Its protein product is CASSLVRTGLNSPLHF.

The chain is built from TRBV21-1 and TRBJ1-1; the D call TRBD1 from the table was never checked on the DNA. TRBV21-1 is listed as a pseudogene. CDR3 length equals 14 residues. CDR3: CASSKDRGNTEAFF. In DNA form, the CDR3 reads TGTGCCAGCAGCAAAGACAGGGGGAACACTGAAGCTTTCTTT.

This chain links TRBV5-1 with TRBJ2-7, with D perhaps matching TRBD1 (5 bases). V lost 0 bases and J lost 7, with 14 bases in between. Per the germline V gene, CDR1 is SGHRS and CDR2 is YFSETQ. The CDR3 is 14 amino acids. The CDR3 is CASSLEMGLGEQYF. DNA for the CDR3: TGCGCCAGCAGCTTGGAGATGGGGCTGGGGGAGCAGTACTTC.

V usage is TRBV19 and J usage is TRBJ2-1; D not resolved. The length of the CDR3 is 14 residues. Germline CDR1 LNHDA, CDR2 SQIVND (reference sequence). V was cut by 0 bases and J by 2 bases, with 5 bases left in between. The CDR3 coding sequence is TGTGCCAGTAGTATAGAATCTCCCTACAATGAGCAGTTCTTC. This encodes CASSIESPYNEQFF.

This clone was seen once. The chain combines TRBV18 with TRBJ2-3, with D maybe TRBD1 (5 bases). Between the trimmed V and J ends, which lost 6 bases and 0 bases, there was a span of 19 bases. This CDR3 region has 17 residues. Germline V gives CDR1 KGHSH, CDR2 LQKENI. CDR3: CASSYSVGPSSTDTQYF. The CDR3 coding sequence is TGTGCCAGCTCCTACAGCGTGGGGCCATCCAGCACAGATACGCAGTATTTT.